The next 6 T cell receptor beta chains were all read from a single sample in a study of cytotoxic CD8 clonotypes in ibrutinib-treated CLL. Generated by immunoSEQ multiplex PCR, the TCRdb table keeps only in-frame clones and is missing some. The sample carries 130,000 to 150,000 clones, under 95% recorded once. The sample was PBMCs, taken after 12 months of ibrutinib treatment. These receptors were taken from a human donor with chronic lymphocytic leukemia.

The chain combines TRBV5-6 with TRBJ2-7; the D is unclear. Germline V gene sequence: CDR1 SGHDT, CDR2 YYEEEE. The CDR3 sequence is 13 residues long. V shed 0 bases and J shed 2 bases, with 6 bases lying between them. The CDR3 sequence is CASSLDGAYEQYF. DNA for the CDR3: TGTGCCAGCAGCTTGGATGGGGCCTACGAGCAGTACTTC.

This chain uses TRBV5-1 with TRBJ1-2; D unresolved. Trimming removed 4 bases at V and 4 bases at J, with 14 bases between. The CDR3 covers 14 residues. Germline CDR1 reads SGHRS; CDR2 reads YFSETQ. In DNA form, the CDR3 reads TGCGCCAGCAGCACCGGACGGAAAACCTATGGCTACACCTTC. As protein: CASSTGRKTYGYTF.

DNA for the CDR3: TGCGCCAGCAGTGAATTAGCGGGCTCAGATACGCAGTATTTT. Amino acids: CASSELAGSDTQYF. The chain uses TRBV10-2 and TRBJ2-3; 7 positions agree with TRBD2. Germline V lookup: CDR1 WSHSY, CDR2 SAAADI. The CDR3 totals 14 residues. The J segment lost 4 bases and the V segment lost 3 bases, leaving 4 bases of the junction unmatched.

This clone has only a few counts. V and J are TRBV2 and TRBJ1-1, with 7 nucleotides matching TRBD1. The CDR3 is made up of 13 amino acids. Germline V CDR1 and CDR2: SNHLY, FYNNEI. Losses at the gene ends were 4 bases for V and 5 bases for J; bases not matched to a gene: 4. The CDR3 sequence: CASSADRETEAFF. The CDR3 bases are TGTGCCAGCAGTGCCGACAGGGAGACTGAAGCTTTCTTT. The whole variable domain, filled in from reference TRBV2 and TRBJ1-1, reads EPEVTQTPSHQVTQMGQEVILRCVPISNHLYFYWYRQILGQKVEFLVSFYNNEISEKSEIFDDQFSVERPDGSNFTLKIRSTKLEDSAMYFCASSADRETEAFFGQGTRLTVV.

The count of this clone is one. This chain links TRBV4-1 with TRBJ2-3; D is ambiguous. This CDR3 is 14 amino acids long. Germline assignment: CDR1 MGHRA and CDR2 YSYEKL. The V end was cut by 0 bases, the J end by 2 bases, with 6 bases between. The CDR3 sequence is CASSQEWVTDTQYF. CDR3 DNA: TGCGCCAGCAGCCAAGAGTGGGTCACAGATACGCAGTATTTT.

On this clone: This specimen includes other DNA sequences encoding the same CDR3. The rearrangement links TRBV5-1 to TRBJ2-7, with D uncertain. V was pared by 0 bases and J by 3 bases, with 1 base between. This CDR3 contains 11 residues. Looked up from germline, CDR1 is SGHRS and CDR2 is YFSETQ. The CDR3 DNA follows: TGCGCCAGCAGCTTGGGCTACGAGCAGTACTTC. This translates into CASSLGYEQYF.